This T cell receptor (beta chain) came from a study of neurological immune-mediated disorders. This clonotype has at least ten counts. The germline V gene has CDR1 DFQATT and CDR2 SNEGSKA (reference sequence). V lost 3 bases, J lost 4 bases, and 4 bases stayed unmatched. This CDR3 comprises 14 residues. TCRdb recomputed calls from the 5' RACE reads with MiXCR, one row per CDR3 protein. Among about 33,000 distinct CDR3 sequences listed, about 1.6% were seen once. The rearrangement links TRBV20-1 to TRBJ2-3; 10 bases are a match to TRBD2. The TCR was taken from a woman aged 30 to 39 with multiple sclerosis. Sequenced input: PBMCs. CDR3 nucleotides: TGCAGTGCTAGCCATAGCGGGAGGCCAGATACGCAGTATTTT. It is translated as CSASHSGRPDTQYF.